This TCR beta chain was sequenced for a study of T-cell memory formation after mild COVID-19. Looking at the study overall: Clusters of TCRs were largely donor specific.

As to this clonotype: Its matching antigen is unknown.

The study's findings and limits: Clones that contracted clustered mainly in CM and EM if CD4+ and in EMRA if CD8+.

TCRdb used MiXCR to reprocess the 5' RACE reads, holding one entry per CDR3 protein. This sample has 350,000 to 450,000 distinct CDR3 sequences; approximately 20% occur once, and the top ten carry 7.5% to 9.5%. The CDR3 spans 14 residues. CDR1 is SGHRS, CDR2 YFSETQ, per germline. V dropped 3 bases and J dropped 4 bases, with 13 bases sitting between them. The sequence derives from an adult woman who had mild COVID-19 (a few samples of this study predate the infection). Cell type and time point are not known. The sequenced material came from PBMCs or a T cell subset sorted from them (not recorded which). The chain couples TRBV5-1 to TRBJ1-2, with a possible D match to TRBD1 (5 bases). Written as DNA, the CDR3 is TGCGCCAGCAGCTCTTCGCAGGGTATCTATGGCTACACCTTC. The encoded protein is CASSSSQGIYGYTF.